One and the same sample provided the 6 T cell receptor beta chains below, sequenced in a study of cytomegalovirus exposure and HLA in healthy donors. Both 60 Vbeta primers and 13 Jbeta primers went into the PCR. The method was immunoSEQ multiplex PCR; TCRdb's version includes in-frame clones alone and lacks a portion of them. The sample records approximately 110,000 clones, 67% being singletons. Sequencing was done on a sample of PBMCs. The receptors here all came from a man aged 18 to 30 in good health and CMV-seropositive.

This clone showed up just once. The rearrangement joins TRBV2 to TRBJ2-5; 8 nucleotides line up with TRBD1. The CDR3 sequence is 14 residues long. J lost 5 bases, V lost 7 bases, and 9 bases had no gene match. CDR1 and CDR2 (germline): SNHLY, FYNNEI. The CDR3 loop is CASTNQGARETQYF. CDR3 coding DNA: TGTGCCAGCACCAACCAGGGGGCGCGGGAGACCCAGTACTTC.

The V gene is TRBV4-2, the J gene TRBJ2-1, with 7 bases that match TRBD1. The CDR3 sequence is 15 residues long. V shed 3 bases and J 7 bases; nucleotides not matched to a gene: 9. The germline CDR1 and CDR2 sequences are LGHNA and YNFKEQ. The CDR3 is CASSQISQTGNEQFF. The DNA of the CDR3 is TGTGCCAGCAGCCAGATCAGCCAGACAGGGAATGAGCAGTTCTTC.

This clone has just a few counts. The CDR3 nucleotides read TGTGCCAGCCGACAGGGGGCCCCCTACGAGCAGTACTTC. Translating it yields CASRQGAPYEQYF. This chain connects TRBV27 to TRBJ2-7; 10 bases are a match to TRBD1. Per the germline V gene, CDR1 is MNHEY and CDR2 is SMNVEV (reference sequence). The ends lost 8 bases at V and 2 bases at J; junction bases unmatched: 3. The CDR3 consists of 13 residues.

V usage is TRBV6-1 and J usage is TRBJ2-1; 10 positions match TRBD2. V lost 3 bases to trimming and J lost 7 bases; unmatched junction nucleotides: 6. This CDR3 has 15 residues. Germline values: CDR1 MNHNS, CDR2 SASEGT. This CDR3 is CASSELAGDLNEQFF. Written as DNA, the CDR3 is TGTGCCAGCAGTGAGCTAGCGGGGGATTTAAATGAGCAGTTCTTC.

The chain is built from TRBV5-1 and TRBJ2-3; D might be TRBD1 (6 bases). Germline V gives CDR1 SGHRS, CDR2 YFSETQ. The CDR3 runs to 14 residues. Trimming left V 3 bases short and J 4 bases short, with 12 bases between. Here the CDR3 reads CASSSLTGPDTQYF. The CDR3 DNA is TGCGCCAGCAGCTCCCTGACAGGCCCAGATACGCAGTATTTT.

The genes are TRBV28 and TRBJ1-1; D is undetermined. Per the germline V gene, CDR1 is MDHEN and CDR2 is SYDVKM. Trimming cost V 8 bases and J 2 bases, with 18 bases left between them. The CDR3 is 15 residues long. The CDR3 here is CASLLIRHVNTEAFF. The CDR3 DNA is TGTGCCAGCCTCCTAATCCGACACGTTAACACTGAAGCTTTCTTT.